The TCR beta chain under discussion was sequenced for a study of blood T cell repertoires in COVID-19. Study overall: Material from acute and convalescent COVID-19 was sourced from the United States, Italy and Spain.

The data were produced by immunoSEQ multiplex PCR, yet TCRdb's version contains in-frame clones alone and is incomplete. The sample includes 85,000 to 100,000 clones, 85% of them seen just once. CDR1 and CDR2 (germline): SGDLS, YYNGEE. V gave up 10 bases and J gave up 9 bases; unmatched junction bases: 11. The CDR3 has 13 amino acids. This chain uses TRBV9 with TRBJ2-1, with 9 nucleotides matching TRBD2. The receptor comes from a man aged 55 to 70 with acute or convalescent COVID-19. The sample taken for sequencing was peripheral blood. The CDR3 protein is CARRGGGGGEQFF. The CDR3 DNA is TGTGCCCGCCGCGGGGGGGGCGGGGGTGAGCAGTTCTTC.